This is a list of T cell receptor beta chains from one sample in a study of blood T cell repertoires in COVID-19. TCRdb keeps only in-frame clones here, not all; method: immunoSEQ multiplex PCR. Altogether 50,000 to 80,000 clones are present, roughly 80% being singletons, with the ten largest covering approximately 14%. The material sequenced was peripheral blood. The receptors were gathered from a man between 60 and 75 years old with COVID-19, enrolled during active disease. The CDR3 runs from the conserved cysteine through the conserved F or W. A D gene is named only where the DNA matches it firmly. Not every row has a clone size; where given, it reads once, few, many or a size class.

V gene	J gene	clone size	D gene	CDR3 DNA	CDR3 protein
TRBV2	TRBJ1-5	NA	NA	TGTGCCAGCAGTCCTGGGCGTCCCAGCAATCAGCCCCAGCATTTT	CASSPGRPSNQPQHF
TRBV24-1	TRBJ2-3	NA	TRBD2	TGTGCCACCAGTGATCCCAGCGGGACCGGCACAGATACGCAGTATTTT	CATSDPSGTGTDTQYF
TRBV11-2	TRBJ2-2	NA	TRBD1	TGTGCCAGCAGCCCATCAGCGGACAGGGGATCCCCCGGGGAGCTGTTTTTT	CASSPSADRGSPGELFF
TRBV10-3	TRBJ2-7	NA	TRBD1	TGTGCGGCTGCCGCGGGACAGGGTGGGAACGAGCAGTACTTC	CAAAAGQGGNEQYF
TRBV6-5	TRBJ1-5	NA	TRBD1	TGTGCCAGCAGTTTCGGACAGGGCAATCAGCCCCAGCATTTT	CASSFGQGNQPQHF
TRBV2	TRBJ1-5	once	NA	TGTGCCAGCAGTGAATACAGCCGTTGGCCCCAGCATTTT	CASSEYSRWPQHF
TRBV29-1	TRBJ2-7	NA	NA	TGCAGCGTTGAACCCGAGGGTGGTTACGAGCAGTACTTC	CSVEPEGGYEQYF
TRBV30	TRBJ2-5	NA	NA	TGTGCCTGGAGTCCGAAAGGGGGGGCCTGGGGAGAGACCCAGTACTTC	CAWSPKGGAWGETQYF
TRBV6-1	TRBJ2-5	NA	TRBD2	TGTGCCAGCAGTGAAGTGAGCGGGAGGGTCGGGGAGACCCAGTACTTC	CASSEVSGRVGETQYF
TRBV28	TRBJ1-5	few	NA	TGTGCCAGCAGTTTATTCTCGGGAGGGCGGCAGCCCCAGCATTTT	CASSLFSGGRQPQHF
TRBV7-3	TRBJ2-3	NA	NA	TGTGCCAGCAGCCCGTTATTGGGGGCGAGAGATACGCAGTATTTT	CASSPLLGARDTQYF
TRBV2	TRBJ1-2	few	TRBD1	TGTGCCACCCGGAGCGACAGGGACTACTATGGCTACACCTTC	CATRSDRDYYGYTF
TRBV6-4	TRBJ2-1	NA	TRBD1	TGTGCCAGCAGTACCCTGGGGACAGGGGGCCATGAGCAGTTCTTC	CASSTLGTGGHEQFF
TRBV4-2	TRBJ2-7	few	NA	TGTGCCAGCAGCCAAGAAAGGGGGACCTACGAGCAGTACTTC	CASSQERGTYEQYF
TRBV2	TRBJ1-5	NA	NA	TGTGCCAGCAGTTCGGGACACGGGTTTTGGGCGCAGCCCCAGCATTTT	CASSSGHGFWAQPQHF
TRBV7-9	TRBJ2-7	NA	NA	TGTGCCAGCAGCCCTGCGTATGGGGACTGGTCCTACGAGCAGTACTTC	CASSPAYGDWSYEQYF
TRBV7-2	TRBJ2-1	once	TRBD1	TGTGCCAGCAGCTTATCAGGGACAGGGACCTACAATGAGCAGTTCTTC	CASSLSGTGTYNEQFF
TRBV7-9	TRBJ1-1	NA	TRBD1	TGTGCCAGCAGCTTAACAGGGGCGGTCACTGAAGCTTTCTTT	CASSLTGAVTEAFF
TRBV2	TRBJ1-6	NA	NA	TGTGCCAGCAGGCCACTTGGGGGGAAGGAGTCACCCCTCCACTTT	CASRPLGGKESPLHF
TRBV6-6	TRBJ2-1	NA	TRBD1	TGTGCCAGCAGTTACGGGCAGGGGGATAAGTTCTTC	CASSYGQGDKFF
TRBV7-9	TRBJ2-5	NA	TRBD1	TGTGCCAGCAGCTTAGGGAGACAGGGTCGAGAGACCCAGTACTTC	CASSLGRQGRETQYF
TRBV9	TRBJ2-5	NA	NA	TGTGCCAGCAGCGTAGCGGGAGTCCAAGAGACCCAGTACTTC	CASSVAGVQETQYF
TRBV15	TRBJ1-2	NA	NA	TGTGCCACCAGCAGAGAGGGGGGGGTGATATATGGCTACACCTTC	CATSREGGVIYGYTF
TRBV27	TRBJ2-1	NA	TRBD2	TGTGCCAGCAGTCCGGGACTAGCGGGAGTGGGGTTCTTC	CASSPGLAGVGFF
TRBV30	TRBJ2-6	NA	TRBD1	TGTGCCTGGAGGGGGACAGCTGGGGCCAACGTCCTGACTTTC	CAWRGTAGANVLTF
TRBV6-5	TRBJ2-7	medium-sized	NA	TGTGCCAGCAGTTACCAGGGGGGCTCCTACGAGCAGTACTTC	CASSYQGGSYEQYF
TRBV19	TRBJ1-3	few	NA	TGTGCCAGTAGTTTCATTCCCGGGTCCCGCGGAAACACCATATATTTT	CASSFIPGSRGNTIYF
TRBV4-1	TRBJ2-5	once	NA	TGCGCCAGCAGCCGAACCGGGGGGCAGGGAGAGACCCAGTACTTC	CASSRTGGQGETQYF
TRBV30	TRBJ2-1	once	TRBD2	TGTGCCTGGACCGGGACTAGCGGGGAGTCCTACAATGAGCAGTTCTTC	CAWTGTSGESYNEQFF
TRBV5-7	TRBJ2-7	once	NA	TGTGCCAGCAGCTTTATCGGCAGATGGGGCTCCGAGCAGTACTTC	CASSFIGRWGSEQYF
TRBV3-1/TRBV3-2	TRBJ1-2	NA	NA	TGTGCCAGCAGCCAAGTCGGCTATGGCTACACCTTC	CASSQVGYGYTF
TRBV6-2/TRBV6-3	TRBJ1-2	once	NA	TGTGCCAGCAGTTACTCTGACAGGCAGAACTATGGCTACACCTTC	CASSYSDRQNYGYTF
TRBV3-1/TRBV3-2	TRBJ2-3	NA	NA	TGTGCCAGCAGCCAAGAGCCACAGGGTCGTAGCACAGATACGCAGTATTTT	CASSQEPQGRSTDTQYF
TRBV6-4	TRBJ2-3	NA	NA	TGTGCCAGCAGGCCGAGTTCGTGGACAGATACGCAGTATTTT	CASRPSSWTDTQYF
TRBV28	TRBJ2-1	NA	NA	TGTGCCAGCAGCCCCGGGGGTAGCGGTTCCATTGAGCAGTTCTTC	CASSPGGSGSIEQFF